The T cell receptor beta chain under discussion was sequenced for a study of cytomegalovirus exposure and HLA in healthy donors. Donors were ostensibly healthy at sampling, although undocumented immune exposures were probable. From germline, CDR1 is SGHAT and CDR2 FQNNGV. V was cut by 3 bases and J by 1 base, with 10 bases left in between. The CDR3 is 15 residues long. Use of 60 Vbeta and 13 Jbeta primers characterized the PCR. The repertoire was sequenced with immunoSEQ multiplex PCR; TCRdb's copy has only in-frame clones and lacks some. The sample contains 210,000 or so clones, 85% to 90% of which appear only once.

This clonotype was sampled from a human donor in good health. The sequencing input was PBMCs. The chain links TRBV11-2 to TRBJ2-1; D is perhaps TRBD2 (5 bases). The CDR3 is CASSLSGSSYNEQFF. The CDR3 DNA sequence: TGTGCCAGCAGCTTGAGTGGGAGTTCCTACAATGAGCAGTTCTTC.